This T cell receptor (beta chain) was captured by sequencing in a study of identical twins. Study-wide findings and caveats: Invariant cells of the MAIT and iNKT types might have partly distorted the zero-insertion analyses.

Details on this clonotype: The antigen is undetermined.

Only healthy Caucasians were enrolled as donors. TCRdb independently ran MiXCR on the 5' RACE reads; one entry per CDR3 protein. The sample shows about 390,000 distinct CDR3 sequences, around 9.7% of them seen only once. CDR3 size: 13 residues. Germline-derived CDR1 and CDR2 are DFQATT and SNEGSKA (reference sequence). The V end was cut by 2 bases, the J end by 3 bases, with 10 bases between. This TCR derives from a woman aged 45 to 65 in good health. This sequence joins TRBV20-1 and TRBJ1-1, with D possibly being TRBD1 (5 bases). Sequenced input: naive T cells sorted from blood. In DNA, the CDR3 is TGCAGTGCTAGACCCCAGGGTTACACTGAAGCTTTCTTT. It is translated as CSARPQGYTEAFF.